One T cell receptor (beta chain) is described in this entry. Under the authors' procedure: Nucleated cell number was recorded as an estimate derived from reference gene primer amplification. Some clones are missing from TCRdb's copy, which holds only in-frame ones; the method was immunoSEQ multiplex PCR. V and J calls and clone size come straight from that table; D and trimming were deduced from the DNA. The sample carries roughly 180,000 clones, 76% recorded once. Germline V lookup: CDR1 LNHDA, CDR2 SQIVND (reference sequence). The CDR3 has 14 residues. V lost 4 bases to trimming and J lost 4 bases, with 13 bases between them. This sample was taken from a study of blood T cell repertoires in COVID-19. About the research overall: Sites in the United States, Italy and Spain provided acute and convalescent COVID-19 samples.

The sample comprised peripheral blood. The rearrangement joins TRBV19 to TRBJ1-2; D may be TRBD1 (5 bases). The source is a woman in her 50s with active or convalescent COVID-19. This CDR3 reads CASSSRANSYGYTF. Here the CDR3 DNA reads TGTGCCAGTAGTAGCAGGGCCAATAGCTATGGCTACACCTTC.